These 26 T cell receptor beta chains originate from one sample sequenced in a study of blood T cell repertoires in COVID-19. The method was immunoSEQ multiplex PCR; TCRdb's version includes in-frame clones alone and lacks a portion of them. Among 190,000 or so clones, around four fifths were seen once, and the ten largest hold around 0.93%. Sequencing was done on a sample of peripheral blood. The receptors originated from a man aged 55 to 70 with COVID-19, enrolled during active disease.

This chain links TRBV27 with TRBJ1-2, with 7 bases fitting TRBD1. The CDR3 spans 13 residues. Germline V lookup: CDR1 MNHEY, CDR2 SMNVEV (reference sequence). After removal of 2 bases from V and 7 bases from J, the junction contained 4 bases not matched to a gene. The CDR3 region is CASSLGGGLGYTF. The CDR3, as DNA: TGTGCCAGCAGTTTAGGAGGGGGCCTTGGCTACACCTTC.

The chain combines TRBV30 with TRBJ1-4; D remains unclear. Germline lookup yields CDR1 GTSNPN and CDR2 SVGIG (reference sequence). The V end lost 5 bases, the J end lost 11 bases, and 15 bases lay between the germline ends. This CDR3 has 12 amino acids. CDR3 in amino acids: CAWALTEGKLFF. The CDR3 region has the DNA TGTGCCTGGGCTCTTACAGAGGGCAAACTGTTTTTT. The variable domain in full, with the rest retrieved from reference TRBV30 and TRBJ1-4, is SQTIHQWPATLVQPVGSPLSLECTVEGTSNPNLYWYRQAAGRGLQLLFYSVGIGQISSEVPQNLSASRPQDRQFILSSKKLLLSDSGFYLCAWALTEGKLFFGSGTQLSVL.

The genes are TRBV19 and TRBJ2-7; the match to TRBD2 covers 8 bases. Per the germline V gene, CDR1 is LNHDA and CDR2 is SQIVND (reference sequence). This CDR3 region has 16 residues. V lost 3 bases, J lost 0 bases, and 7 bases stayed unmatched. The CDR3 sequence: CASSITSGTSSYEQYF. The CDR3 nucleotides read TGTGCCAGTAGTATTACTAGCGGCACGAGCTCCTACGAGCAGTACTTC.

This chain joins TRBV11-2 and TRBJ2-1, with D perhaps TRBD1 (5 bases). The CDR3 is made up of 16 amino acids. The V and J ends lost 4 bases and 4 bases respectively, with 17 bases between them. From germline, CDR1 is SGHAT and CDR2 FQNNGV. The CDR3 reads CASSSSKWTTYNEQFF. The CDR3 DNA is TGTGCCAGCAGCTCCAGTAAATGGACAACTTACAATGAGCAGTTCTTC. The entire variable domain, with the rest obtained from reference TRBV11-2 and TRBJ2-1, is as follows: EAGVAQSPRYKIIEKRQSVAFWCNPISGHATLYWYQQILGQGPKLLIQFQNNGVVDDSQLPKDRFSAERLKGVDSTLKIQPAKLEDSAVYLCASSSSKWTTYNEQFFGPGTRLTVL.

The chain carries TRBV19 and TRBJ2-3; 8 bases map to TRBD2. Germline loops: CDR1 LNHDA, CDR2 SQIVND (reference sequence). The V segment lost 2 bases and the J segment 2 bases; nucleotides outside the gene matches: 3. The CDR3 is made up of 15 amino acids. CDR3 nucleotide sequence: TGTGCCAGTAGTATACGACTAGCGAACACAGATACGCAGTATTTT. Amino acid sequence: CASSIRLANTDTQYF. The full variable domain, in which reference TRBV19 and TRBJ2-3 provide the parts outside the CDR3, is DGGITQSPKYLFRKEGQNVTLSCEQNLNHDAMYWYRQDPGQGLRLIYYSQIVNDFQKGDIAEGYSVSREKKESFPLTVTSAQKNPTAFYLCASSIRLANTDTQYFGPGTRLTVL.

The chain joins TRBV5-8 to TRBJ1-2; 9 nucleotides line up with TRBD1. V shed 3 bases, J shed 7 bases, and the junction held 7 bases outside the gene matches. CDR1 is SGHTS, CDR2 YDEGEE, per germline. CDR3 length: 14 amino acids. This CDR3 reads CASSSTGTGPGYTF. For the CDR3, the DNA is TGTGCCAGCAGCTCTACCGGGACAGGGCCTGGCTACACCTTC.

This sequence joins TRBV6-2 or TRBV6-3 and TRBJ1-2; no reliable D call. V was cut by 2 bases and J by 4 bases, with 8 bases left in between. The germline CDR1 and CDR2 sequences are MNHEY and SVGEGT. This CDR3 spans 13 amino acids. The CDR3 DNA sequence: TGTGCCAGCAGTTACAGCGAAGCCTATGGCTACACCTTC. This gives the protein CASSYSEAYGYTF.

The chain joins TRBV7-6 to TRBJ1-5; D unclear. The V gene lost 2 bases and the J gene lost 2 bases, with 7 bases spanning the gap. CDR3 length: 14 residues. Germline loops: CDR1 SGHVS, CDR2 FNYEAQ. CDR3 protein: CASSLSLGNQPQHF. The CDR3 nucleotides are TGTGCCAGCAGCTTATCACTGGGCAATCAGCCCCAGCATTTT. Using reference TRBV7-6 and TRBJ1-5 for the parts outside the CDR3, the full variable domain is GAGVSQSPRYKVTKRGQDVALRCDPISGHVSLYWYRQALGQGPEFLTYFNYEAQQDKSGLPNDRFSAERPEGSISTLTIQRTEQRDSAMYRCASSLSLGNQPQHFGDGTRLSIL.

The CDR3 spells CAISESTGGGYTF. In DNA form, the CDR3 reads TGTGCCATCAGTGAGTCGACAGGGGGCGGCTACACCTTC. The V gene is TRBV10-3, the J gene TRBJ1-2; 10 bases line up with TRBD1. J was trimmed by 8 bases and V by 0 bases; bases with no gene match: 0. Germline CDR1 ENHRY, CDR2 SYGVKD. The CDR3 consists of 13 residues.

This chain joins TRBV9 and TRBJ1-2, with unresolved D. The CDR3 extends over 15 amino acids. Trimming took 0 bases from V and 1 from J, leaving 10 bases between them. Germline CDR1 and CDR2: SGDLS and YYNGEE. In DNA, the CDR3 is TGTGCCAGCAGCGTAGCTTATGGCAGTAACTATGGCTACACCTTC. Protein product: CASSVAYGSNYGYTF.

The V and J genes are TRBV27 and TRBJ2-7, with 14 positions matching TRBD2. CDR3 length: 15 amino acids. V trimming: 5 bases; J trimming: 6 bases; junction bases outside the gene matches: 6. Looked up from germline, CDR1 is MNHEY and CDR2 is SMNVEV (reference sequence). CDR3 coding DNA: TGTGCCAGCAGTCACGGGACTAGCGGGAGAGGCGAGCAGTACTTC. It translates to CASSHGTSGRGEQYF.

Regarding this clone: Distinct nucleotide sequences in the sample also encode this CDR3. The chain uses TRBV7-2 and TRBJ1-2; TRBD1 matches at 9 bases. The CDR3 runs 15 residues. Germline V gives CDR1 SGHTA, CDR2 FQGNSA. V gave up 3 bases and J gave up 7 bases; unmatched junction bases: 9. The CDR3 is CASSLGQGQVSGYTF. Here the CDR3 DNA reads TGTGCCAGCAGCTTGGGACAGGGCCAAGTTTCTGGCTACACCTTC.

The V gene is TRBV7-9, the J gene TRBJ1-5, with TRBD1 matching 11 bases. The CDR3 is 16 amino acids. V lost 0 bases to trimming and J lost 4 bases; unmatched junction nucleotides: 2. Germline CDR1 and CDR2: SEHNR and FQNEAQ (reference sequence). The CDR3 region has the DNA TGTGCCAGCAGCTTAGCGGGGACAGGGGGAAATCAGCCCCAGCATTTT. Encoded protein: CASSLAGTGGNQPQHF.

The gene calls are TRBV7-9 and TRBJ1-1; D possibly corresponds to TRBD1 (6 bases). This CDR3 region has 12 residues. Per germline, CDR1 SEHNR and CDR2 FQNEAQ (reference sequence). Trimming left V 4 bases short and J 8 bases short, with 11 bases between. This CDR3 reads CASSWGPPEAFF. CDR3 in DNA: TGTGCCAGCAGCTGGGGGCCTCCCGAAGCTTTCTTT.

The rearrangement uses TRBV2 and TRBJ2-7, with a tentative D call TRBD2 (6 bases). V was shortened by 8 bases and J by 3 bases, with 8 bases between the two germline ends. The CDR3 extends over 11 amino acids. The germline gives CDR1 SNHLY, CDR2 FYNNEI. The CDR3 bases are TGTGCCAGCGCGGGAAGCTACGAGCAGTACTTC. Its protein is CASAGSYEQYF.

The V and J genes are TRBV7-9 and TRBJ1-2; possibly TRBD1 for D (5 bases). From germline, CDR1 is SEHNR and CDR2 FQNEAQ (reference sequence). Trimming pared 5 bases from V and 5 bases from J, leaving 15 bases between. The CDR3 contains 14 residues. This CDR3 is CASSLDGGAYGYTF. CDR3 bases: TGTGCCAGCAGCCTAGACGGCGGGGCGTATGGCTACACCTTC. Together with reference TRBV7-9 and TRBJ1-2, the CDR3 gives the full variable domain: DTGVSQNPRHKITKRGQNVTFRCDPISEHNRLYWYRQTLGQGPEFLTYFQNEAQLEKSRLLSDRFSAERPKGSFSTLEIQRTEQGDSAMYLCASSLDGGAYGYTFGSGTRLTVV.

Here the CDR3 reads CASSLSSSEAFF. The CDR3 DNA sequence: TGTGCCAGCAGCTTAAGTAGTTCTGAAGCTTTCTTT. The chain couples TRBV5-4 to TRBJ1-1; D unclear. V was shortened by 2 bases and J by 6 bases, with 8 bases between the two germline ends. This CDR3 has 12 residues. Germline V gives CDR1 SGHNT, CDR2 YYREEE (reference sequence).

The rearrangement uses TRBV29-1 and TRBJ2-2; maybe TRBD1 (5 bases). Germline V gene lookup returns CDR1 SQVTM and CDR2 ANQGSEA. Trimming removed 0 bases at V and 6 bases at J, with 11 bases between. This CDR3 has 14 residues. CDR3 sequence reads: CSVEDFRVAGELFF. The CDR3 DNA is TGCAGCGTTGAAGATTTCAGGGTAGCCGGGGAGCTGTTTTTT.

The DNA of the CDR3 is TGTGCCTCCGGCGGCTCCCTCGTAAGAGAGACCCAGTACTTC. Its translation: CASGGSLVRETQYF. The chain employs TRBV6-5 and TRBJ2-5; D call uncertain. Germline CDR1 MNHEY, CDR2 SVGAGI. CDR3 length: 14 amino acids. Trimming left V 11 bases short and J 4 bases short, with 20 bases between.

The chain has TRBV5-1 and TRBJ1-6; 8 nucleotides align to TRBD1. Germline CDR1 reads SGHRS; CDR2 reads YFSETQ. CDR3 length: 15 amino acids. V trimming: 0 bases; J trimming: 10 bases; junction bases outside the gene matches: 6. The CDR3 reads CASSLGTGSESPLHF. CDR3 DNA: TGCGCCAGCAGCTTGGGGACAGGGTCGGAATCACCCCTCCACTTT.

The chain recombines TRBV10-1 with TRBJ1-1; 12 nucleotides line up with TRBD1. Trimming took 4 bases from V and 10 from J; bases not matched to a gene: 4. CDR3 length: 13 residues. CDR1 and CDR2 (germline): WNHNN, SYGVQD (reference sequence). The CDR3 DNA reads as TGCGCCAGCAGTGGCGGGACAGGGGGCACAGCTTTCTTT. This sequence encodes CASSGGTGGTAFF.

The V call is TRBV5-6, the J call TRBJ1-5; D ambiguous. Germline loops: CDR1 SGHDT, CDR2 YYEEEE. The V end was cut by 4 bases, the J end by 4 bases, with 9 bases between. This CDR3 is 13 amino acids long. This CDR3 reads CASSRSPNQPQHF. CDR3 in DNA: TGTGCCAGCAGCCGGTCTCCTAATCAGCCCCAGCATTTT.

This clone came up a few times. This chain joins TRBV6-6 and TRBJ1-1; D is undetermined. Germline CDR1 reads MNHNY; CDR2 reads SVGAGI (reference sequence). The CDR3 covers 13 residues. V was cut by 0 bases and J by 6 bases, with 8 bases left in between. CDR3: CASSYSGIPEAFF. The CDR3 DNA reads TGTGCCAGCAGTTACTCGGGCATTCCTGAAGCTTTCTTT.

The chain is built from TRBV29-1 and TRBJ1-2; D is perhaps TRBD1 (6 bases). From germline, CDR1 is SQVTM and CDR2 ANQGSEA. Trimming took 7 bases from V and 8 from J, leaving 17 bases between them. The CDR3 sequence is 12 residues long. CDR3 DNA: TGCAGCGCTATACAGGGTCTGAACGGCTACACCTTC. It codes for CSAIQGLNGYTF.

This sequence joins TRBV18 and TRBJ1-3, with 8 bases that match TRBD1. The CDR3 covers 14 residues. Trimming at V came to 4 bases and at J to 5 bases, leaving 4 bases not matched to a gene. Germline values: CDR1 KGHSH, CDR2 LQKENI. The CDR3 nucleotides read TGTGCCAGCTCACAAGACAGGGGCAGAAACACCATATATTTT. Its protein is CASSQDRGRNTIYF.

The CDR3 loop reads CASSDHGHGNTIYF. In nucleotides, the CDR3 is TGTGCCAGCAGTGATCATGGGCACGGAAACACCATATATTTT. V usage is TRBV25-1 and J usage is TRBJ1-3; D uncertain. The germline gives CDR1 MGHDK, CDR2 SYGVNS. Trimming shortened V by 3 bases and J by 4 bases, and 10 bases separated the two germline ends. The CDR3 covers 14 residues.